These T cell receptor beta chains were read from a single sample in a study of shared clonotypes between healthy human individuals. Here immunoSEQ multiplex PCR was the method, and the copy in TCRdb shows in-frame clones only, minus some. The table records some 660,000 clones, 73% of them present only once. Sequenced input: memory CD4+ T cells sorted from blood. The receptors here all came from a woman aged 25-40 years in good health. Both conserved end residues are part of each CDR3.

V gene	J gene	CDR3 length	CDR3 protein
TRBV9	TRBJ2-7	13	CASSDQGSNEQYF
TRBV10-3	TRBJ2-3	15	CAIRGPAEYTDTQYF
TRBV29-1	TRBJ2-5	13	CSVEVLAEETQYF
TRBV5-1	TRBJ2-1	14	CASSLGRTGDEQFF
TRBV7-2	TRBJ2-3	16	CASSLRLAGGTDTQYF
TRBV13	TRBJ1-1	14	CASSLVGLNTEAFF
TRBV28	TRBJ2-1	16	CASKIDWSGSYNEQFF
TRBV5-1	TRBJ1-1	12	CASSWGPGEAFF
TRBV6-1	TRBJ1-1	13	CASREGLNTEAFF
TRBV6-5	TRBJ1-6	15	CASSRRGQRSSPLHF
TRBV18	TRBJ2-7	16	CASSLARGRGSYEQYF
TRBV28	TRBJ1-5	12	CASRTNWGPQHF
TRBV28	TRBJ1-5	14	CASSTGTGNQPQHF
TRBV29-1	TRBJ2-7	14	CSATPGHQTYEQYF
TRBV10-3	TRBJ2-7	15	CAISGGGGPSYEQYF
TRBV28	TRBJ2-3	14	CASKIGLAGDTQYF
TRBV19	TRBJ1-1	14	CASTLDRGHTEAFF
TRBV19	TRBJ2-1	17	CASSRTSGRGSYNEQFF
TRBV11-2	TRBJ1-1	18	CASSLVGRTKGMNTEAFF
TRBV4-2	TRBJ1-5	14	CASSPDRGEGPQHF
TRBV28	TRBJ2-3	15	CASSLRSGGIDTQYF
TRBV30	TRBJ1-4	10	CAGGFEKLFF
TRBV4-2	TRBJ2-3	15	CASSQEQGGGDTQYF
TRBV15	TRBJ1-4	17	CATSGKPGLWNNEKLFF
TRBV28	TRBJ1-2	12	CASSLRGYGYTF
TRBV5-6	TRBJ1-1	18	CASSSPSLDVSRDTEAFF
TRBV11-1	TRBJ1-2	16	CASSLASQSALYGYTF
TRBV6-1	TRBJ1-1	16	CASSGGAGSMNTEAFF
TRBV19	TRBJ2-5	14	CASSTSQSQETQYF
TRBV27	TRBJ1-3	15	CASSLRRQAGNTIYF
TRBV7-9	TRBJ2-3	15	CASSPLAGDLDTQYF
TRBV5-6	TRBJ2-7	14	CASSPTGTSGMKYF
TRBV9	TRBJ1-2	16	CASSVVEGAANYGYTF
TRBV19	TRBJ2-7	14	CASSISGAPYEQYF
TRBV11-3	TRBJ2-4	17	CASSPGQGVGDKNIQYF
TRBV28	TRBJ2-6	15	CASSSTVSGANVLTF
TRBV7-2	TRBJ2-5	15	CASSSTSGRRETQYF
TRBV7-8	TRBJ1-5	13	CASSLEQGSPQHF
TRBV25-1	TRBJ2-7	15	CASSDTGTSSYEQYF
TRBV11-2	TRBJ1-4	15	CASSGTTATNEKLFF
TRBV7-3	TRBJ2-1	16	CASSRLNSDPYNEQFF
TRBV5-8	TRBJ2-2	15	CASSYGTPNTGELFF
TRBV7-2	TRBJ2-3	17	CASSLRRRGVSTDTQYF
TRBV6-1	TRBJ2-7	13	CASTSADAYEQYF
TRBV28	TRBJ1-1	12	CASTRFRGEAFF
TRBV19	TRBJ1-1	12	CASSMYDTEAFF
TRBV10-3	TRBJ1-1	13	CAIRREGNTEAFF
TRBV5-7	TRBJ2-7	16	CASSLSDRGHWYEQYF
TRBV19	TRBJ2-5	13	CASSMGRSGTQYF
TRBV6-1	TRBJ1-5	15	CASRVQEASNQPQHF
TRBV2	TRBJ2-5	16	CASNIARDEGKETQYF
TRBV5-6	TRBJ2-5	13	CASSSTRGETQYF
TRBV9	TRBJ1-1	13	CASSVDSGAEAFF
TRBV28	.	15	CASRGAGEGYYEQYF
TRBV5-4	TRBJ2-5	15	CASSDTGGAGETQYF
TRBV2	TRBJ1-3	15	CASKGTGVPGNTIYF
TRBV7-9	TRBJ2-2	14	CASSLGGGVRELFF
TRBV9	TRBJ2-7	15	CASSVGDTGNYEQYF
TRBV5-1	TRBJ1-1	14	CASSRDVMNTEAFF
TRBV30	TRBJ1-3	18	CAWSVYGGSPPSGNTIYF